This T cell receptor beta chain was documented in a study of shared T cell receptors in the human thymus. Sequenced by immunoSEQ multiplex PCR; TCRdb stores in-frame clones only, minus some. The sample holds hundreds of thousands of clones, 80% to 90% seen once. Trimming stripped 4 bases from V and 6 bases from J, with 23 bases between. The CDR3 totals 17 residues. Per the germline V gene, CDR1 is SGHDN and CDR2 is FVKESK. The data also belong to a second study, concerning human thymus T cells. That paper notes: Serving as donors were healthy Finnish infants, each of whom was having open corrective surgery for congenital heart defects. Thymus specimens were resections from corrective heart surgery. Apparent skewing of V and J gene usage characterized both thymic and blood repertoires. Thymic repertoires overlap heavily among unrelated individuals, related research has reported.

This clonotype originated in a girl in the first two years of life with a congenital heart defect. The sample comprised thymocytes. The chain employs TRBV14 and TRBJ2-3, with D tentatively TRBD1 (6 bases). This chain's CDR3 is CASSLQSTGSRNDTQYF. DNA of the CDR3: TGTGCCAGCAGCCTCCAATCGACAGGTTCGAGGAATGATACGCAGTATTTT.